This T cell receptor beta chain is drawn from a study of blood T cells in healthy people across ages. Ranging in age from roughly 6 to 100, the donors were healthy Caucasian individuals from Russia. The CDR3 totals 12 residues. Germline V gene data show CDR1 as LGHDT and CDR2 as YNNKEL (reference sequence). Trimming removed 11 bases from V and 3 bases from J, with 14 bases in between. A second roughly 6 to 12 cycle PCR used barcoded and J-beta primers. TCRdb processed the 5' RACE reads anew with MiXCR; each CDR3 protein has one entry. Altogether 750,000 to 950,000 distinct CDR3 sequences are present, just under 30% being singletons, with the ten largest covering 10% to 13%. A few counts support this clonotype. The same data also went into a second study, on T cells of mothers and their children.

V and J are TRBV3-1 and TRBJ2-7; D is possibly TRBD1 (5 bases). The sequencing sample was made of blood. The clonotype comes from a woman between 40 and 55 years old in good health. The CDR3 DNA sequence: TGTGCCTCGGTGGGGCCAAACTACGAGCAGTACTTC. Translated: CASVGPNYEQYF.